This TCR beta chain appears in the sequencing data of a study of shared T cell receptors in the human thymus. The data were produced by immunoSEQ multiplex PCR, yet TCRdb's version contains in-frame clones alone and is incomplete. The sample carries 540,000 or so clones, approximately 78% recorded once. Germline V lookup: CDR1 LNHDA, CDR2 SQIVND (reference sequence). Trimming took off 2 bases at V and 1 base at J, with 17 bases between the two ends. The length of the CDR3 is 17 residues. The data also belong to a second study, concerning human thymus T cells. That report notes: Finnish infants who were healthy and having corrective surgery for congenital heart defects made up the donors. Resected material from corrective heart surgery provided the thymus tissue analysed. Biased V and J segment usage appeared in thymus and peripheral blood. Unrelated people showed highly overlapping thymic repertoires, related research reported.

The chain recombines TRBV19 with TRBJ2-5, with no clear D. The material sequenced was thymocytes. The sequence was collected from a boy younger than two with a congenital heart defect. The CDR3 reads CASSIPSKERGQETQYF. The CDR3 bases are TGTGCCAGTAGTATACCGTCCAAGGAACGAGGCCAAGAGACCCAGTACTTC.